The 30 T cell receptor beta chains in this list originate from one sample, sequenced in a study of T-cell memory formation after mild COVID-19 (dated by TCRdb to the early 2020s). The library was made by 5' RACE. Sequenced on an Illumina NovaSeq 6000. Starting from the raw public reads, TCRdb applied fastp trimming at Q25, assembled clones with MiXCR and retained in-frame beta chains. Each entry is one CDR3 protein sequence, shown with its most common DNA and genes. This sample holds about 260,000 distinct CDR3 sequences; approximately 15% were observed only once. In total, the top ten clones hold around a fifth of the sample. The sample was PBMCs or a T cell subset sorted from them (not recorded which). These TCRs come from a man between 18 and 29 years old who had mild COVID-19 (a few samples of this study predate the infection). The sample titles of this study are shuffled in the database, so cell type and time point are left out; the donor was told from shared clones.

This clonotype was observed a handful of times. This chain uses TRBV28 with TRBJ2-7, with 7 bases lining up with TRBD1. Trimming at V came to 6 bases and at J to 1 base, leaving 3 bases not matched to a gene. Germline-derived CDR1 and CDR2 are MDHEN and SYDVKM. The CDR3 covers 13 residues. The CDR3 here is CASRGQWSYEQYV. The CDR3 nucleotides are TGTGCCAGCAGGGGACAGTGGTCCTACGAGCAGTACGTC.

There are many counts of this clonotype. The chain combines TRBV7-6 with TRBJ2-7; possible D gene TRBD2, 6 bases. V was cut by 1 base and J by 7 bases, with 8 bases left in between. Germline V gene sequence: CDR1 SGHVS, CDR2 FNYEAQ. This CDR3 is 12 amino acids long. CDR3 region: CASSLGGGEQYF. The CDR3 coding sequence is TGTGCCAGCAGCTTAGGAGGAGGGGAGCAGTACTTC.

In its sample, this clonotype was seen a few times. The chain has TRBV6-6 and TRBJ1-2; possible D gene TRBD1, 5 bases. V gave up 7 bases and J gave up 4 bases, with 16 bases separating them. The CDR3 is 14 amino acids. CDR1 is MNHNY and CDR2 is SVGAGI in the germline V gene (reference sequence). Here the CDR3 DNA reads TGTGCCAGCAAACCGGGGGGAACCGGCTATGGCTACACCTTC. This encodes CASKPGGTGYGYTF.

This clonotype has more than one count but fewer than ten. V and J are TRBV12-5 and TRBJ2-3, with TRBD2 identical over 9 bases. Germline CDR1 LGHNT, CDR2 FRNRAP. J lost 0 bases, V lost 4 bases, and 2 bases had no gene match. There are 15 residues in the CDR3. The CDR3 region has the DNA TGTGCTAGTGGTTCGAGCGGGGGGAGCACAGATACGCAGTATTTT. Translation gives CASGSSGGSTDTQYF.

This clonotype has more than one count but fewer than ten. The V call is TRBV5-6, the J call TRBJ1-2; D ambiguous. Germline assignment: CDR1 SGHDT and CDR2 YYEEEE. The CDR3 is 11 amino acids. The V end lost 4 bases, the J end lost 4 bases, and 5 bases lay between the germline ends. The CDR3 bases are TGTGCCAGCAGCGCCATCTATGGCTACACCTTC. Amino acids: CASSAIYGYTF.

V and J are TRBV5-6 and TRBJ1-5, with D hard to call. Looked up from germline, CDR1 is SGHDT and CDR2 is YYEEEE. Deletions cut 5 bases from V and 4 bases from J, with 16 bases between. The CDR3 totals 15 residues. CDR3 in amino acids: CASSYPARLNQPQHF. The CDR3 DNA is TGTGCCAGCAGTTACCCTGCCCGTCTTAATCAGCCCCAGCATTTT.

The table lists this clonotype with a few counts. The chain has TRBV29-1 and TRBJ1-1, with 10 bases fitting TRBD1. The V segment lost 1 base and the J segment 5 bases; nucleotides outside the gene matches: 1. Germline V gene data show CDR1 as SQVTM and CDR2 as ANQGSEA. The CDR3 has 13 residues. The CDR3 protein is CSVEGTGGTEAFF. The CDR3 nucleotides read TGCAGCGTTGAAGGGACAGGGGGAACTGAAGCTTTCTTT.

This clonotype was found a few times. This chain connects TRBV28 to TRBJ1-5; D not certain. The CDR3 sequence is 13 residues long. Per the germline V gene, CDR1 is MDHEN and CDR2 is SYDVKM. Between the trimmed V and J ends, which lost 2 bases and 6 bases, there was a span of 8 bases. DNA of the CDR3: TGTGCCAGCAGTTTAGAGGAGGCTCAGCCCCAGCATTTT. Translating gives CASSLEEAQPQHF.

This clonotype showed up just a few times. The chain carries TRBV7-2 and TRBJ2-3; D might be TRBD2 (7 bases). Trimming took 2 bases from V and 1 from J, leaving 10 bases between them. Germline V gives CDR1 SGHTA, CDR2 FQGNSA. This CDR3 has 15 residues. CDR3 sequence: CASSLQGGGTDTQYF. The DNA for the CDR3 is TGTGCCAGCAGCTTACAAGGGGGGGGCACAGATACGCAGTATTTT.

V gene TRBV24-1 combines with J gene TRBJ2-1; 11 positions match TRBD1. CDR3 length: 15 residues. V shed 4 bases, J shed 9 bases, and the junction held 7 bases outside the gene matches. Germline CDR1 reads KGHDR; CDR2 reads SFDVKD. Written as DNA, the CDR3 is TGTGCCACCAGTGACACCGGGACAGGGGGAGGTGAGCAGTTCTTC. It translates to CATSDTGTGGGEQFF.

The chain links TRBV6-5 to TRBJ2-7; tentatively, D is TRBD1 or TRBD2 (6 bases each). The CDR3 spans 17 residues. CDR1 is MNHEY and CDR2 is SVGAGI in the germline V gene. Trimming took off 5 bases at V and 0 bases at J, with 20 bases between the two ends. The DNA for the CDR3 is TGTGCCAGCAGTCACCCCGAGGGGGGCCCGAGCTCCTACGAGCAGTACGTC. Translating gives CASSHPEGGPSSYEQYV.

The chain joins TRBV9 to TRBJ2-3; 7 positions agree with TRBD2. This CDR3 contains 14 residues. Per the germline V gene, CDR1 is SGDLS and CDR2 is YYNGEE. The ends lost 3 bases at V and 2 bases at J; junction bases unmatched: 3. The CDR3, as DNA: TGTGCCAGCAGCGCGGGGGGTTTCACAGATACGCAGTATTTT. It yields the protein CASSAGGFTDTQYF. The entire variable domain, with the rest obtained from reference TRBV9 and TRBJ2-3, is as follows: DSGVTQTPKHLITATGQRVTLRCSPRSGDLSVYWYQQSLDQGLQFLIQYYNGEERAKGNILERFSAQQFPDLHSELNLSSLELGDSALYFCASSAGGFTDTQYFGPGTRLTVL.

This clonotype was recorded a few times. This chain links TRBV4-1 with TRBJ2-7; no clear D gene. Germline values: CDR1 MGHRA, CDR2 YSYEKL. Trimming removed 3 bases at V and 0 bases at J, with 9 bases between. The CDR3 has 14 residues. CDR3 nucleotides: TGCGCCAGCAGCCAGAGGTATCTCTCCTACGAGCAGTACTTC. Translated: CASSQRYLSYEQYF.

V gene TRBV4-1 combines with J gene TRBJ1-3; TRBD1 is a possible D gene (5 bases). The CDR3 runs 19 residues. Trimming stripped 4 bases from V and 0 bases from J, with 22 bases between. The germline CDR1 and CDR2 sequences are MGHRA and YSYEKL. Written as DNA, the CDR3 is TGCGCCAGCAGCCGATTCGCGACAGCGCCAAGGGTCTCTGGAAACACCATATATTTT. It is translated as CASSRFATAPRVSGNTIYF.

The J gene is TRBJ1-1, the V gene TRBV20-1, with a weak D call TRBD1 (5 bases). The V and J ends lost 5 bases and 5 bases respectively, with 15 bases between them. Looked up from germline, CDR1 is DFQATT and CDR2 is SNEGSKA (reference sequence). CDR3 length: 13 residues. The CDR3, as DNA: TGCAGTGCTCGCTTGGGGGGGAGGACTGAAGCTTTCTTT. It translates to CSARLGGRTEAFF.

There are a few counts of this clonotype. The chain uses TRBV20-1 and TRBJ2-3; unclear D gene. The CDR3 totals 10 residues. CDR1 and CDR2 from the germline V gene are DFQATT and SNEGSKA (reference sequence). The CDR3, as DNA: TGCAGCACTGGACCGGATACGCAGTATTTT. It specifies CSTGPDTQYF.

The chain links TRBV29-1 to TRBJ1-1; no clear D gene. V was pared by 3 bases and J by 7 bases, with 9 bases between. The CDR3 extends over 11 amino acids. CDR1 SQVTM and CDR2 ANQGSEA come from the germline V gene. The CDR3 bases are TGCAGCGTTGACGCGGGAAATGAAGCTTTCTTT. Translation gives CSVDAGNEAFF.

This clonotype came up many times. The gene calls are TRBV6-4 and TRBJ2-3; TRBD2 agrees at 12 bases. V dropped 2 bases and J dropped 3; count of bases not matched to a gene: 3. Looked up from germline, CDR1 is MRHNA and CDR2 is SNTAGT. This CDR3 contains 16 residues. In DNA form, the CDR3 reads TGTGCCAGCAGTGACGCTAGCGGGGGGGCAACAGATACGCAGTATTTT. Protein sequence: CASSDASGGATDTQYF.

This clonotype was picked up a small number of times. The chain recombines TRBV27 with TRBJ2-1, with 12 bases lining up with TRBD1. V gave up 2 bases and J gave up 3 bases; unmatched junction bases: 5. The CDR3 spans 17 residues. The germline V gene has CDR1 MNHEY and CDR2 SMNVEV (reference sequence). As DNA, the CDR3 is TGTGCCAGCAGTTTAAGGGGACAGGGGGCCTACTACAATGAGCAGTTCTTC. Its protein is CASSLRGQGAYYNEQFF.

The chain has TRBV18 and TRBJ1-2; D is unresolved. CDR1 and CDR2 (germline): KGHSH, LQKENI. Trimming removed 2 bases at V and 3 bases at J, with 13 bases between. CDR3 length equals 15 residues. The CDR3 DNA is TGTGCCAGCTCACCATTCGGAGGAGCGGACTATGGCTACACCTTC. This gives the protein CASSPFGGADYGYTF.

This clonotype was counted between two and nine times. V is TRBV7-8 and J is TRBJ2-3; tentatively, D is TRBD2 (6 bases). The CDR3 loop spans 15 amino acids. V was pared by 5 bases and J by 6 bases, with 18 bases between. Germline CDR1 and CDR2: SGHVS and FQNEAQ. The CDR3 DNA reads TGTGCCAGCAGCCTAAGGGACTCTGCTCCCGATACGCAGTATTTT. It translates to CASSLRDSAPDTQYF. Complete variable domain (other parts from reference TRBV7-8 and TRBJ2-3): GAGVSQSPRYKVAKRGQDVALRCDPISGHVSLFWYQQALGQGPEFLTYFQNEAQLDKSGLPSDRFFAERPEGSVSTLKIQRTQQEDSAVYLCASSLRDSAPDTQYFGPGTRLTVL.

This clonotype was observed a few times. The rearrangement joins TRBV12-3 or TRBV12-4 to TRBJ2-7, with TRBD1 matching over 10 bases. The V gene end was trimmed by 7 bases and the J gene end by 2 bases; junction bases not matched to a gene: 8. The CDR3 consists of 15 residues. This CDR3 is CASTHAGQGAYEQYF. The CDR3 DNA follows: TGTGCCAGCACCCACGCCGGACAGGGGGCCTACGAGCAGTACTTC.

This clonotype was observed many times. CDR3 sequence reads: CASSFQAGLGNTGELFF. The CDR3 region has the DNA TGTGCCAGCAGCTTTCAAGCGGGACTAGGGAACACCGGGGAGCTGTTTTTT. The V gene is TRBV7-3, the J gene TRBJ2-2, with 8 positions matching TRBD2. V was clipped by 3 bases and J by 1 base; unmatched bases: 7. Germline V lookup: CDR1 SGHTA, CDR2 FQGTGA. The CDR3 is 17 amino acids.

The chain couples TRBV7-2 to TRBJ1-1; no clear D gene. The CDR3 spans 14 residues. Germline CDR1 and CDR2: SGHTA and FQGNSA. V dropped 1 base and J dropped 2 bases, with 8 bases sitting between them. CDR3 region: CASSLGQDNTEAFF. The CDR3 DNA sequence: TGTGCCAGCAGCTTAGGGCAAGATAACACTGAAGCTTTCTTT.

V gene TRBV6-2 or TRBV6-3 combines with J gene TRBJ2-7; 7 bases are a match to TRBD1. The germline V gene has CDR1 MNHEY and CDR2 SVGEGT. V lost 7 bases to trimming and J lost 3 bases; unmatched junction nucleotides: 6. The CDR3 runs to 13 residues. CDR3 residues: CASNRDRFYEQYF. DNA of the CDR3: TGTGCCAGCAACCGGGACAGATTCTACGAGCAGTACTTC.

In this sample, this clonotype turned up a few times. In DNA form, the CDR3 reads TGTGCCAGCAGTCCCTGGGACAGCAACAATGAGCAGTTCTTC. Translated, it gives CASSPWDSNNEQFF. The rearrangement uses TRBV12-3 or TRBV12-4 and TRBJ2-1, with TRBD1 matching 7 bases. V shed 5 bases, J shed 5 bases, and the junction held 6 bases outside the gene matches. This CDR3 spans 14 amino acids.

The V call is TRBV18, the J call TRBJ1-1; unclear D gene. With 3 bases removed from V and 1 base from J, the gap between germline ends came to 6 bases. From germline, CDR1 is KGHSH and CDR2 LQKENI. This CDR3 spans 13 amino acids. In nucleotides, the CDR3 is TGTGCCAGCTCACCCGCCCCGAACACTGAAGCTTTCTTT. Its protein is CASSPAPNTEAFF.

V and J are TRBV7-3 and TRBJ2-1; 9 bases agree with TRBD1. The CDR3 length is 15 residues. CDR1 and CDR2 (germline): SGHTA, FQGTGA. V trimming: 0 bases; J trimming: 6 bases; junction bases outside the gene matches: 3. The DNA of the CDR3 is TGTGCCAGCAGCTTAACGGGACAGGGACCCAATGAGCAGTTCTTC. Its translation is CASSLTGQGPNEQFF. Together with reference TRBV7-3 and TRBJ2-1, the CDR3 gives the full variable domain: GAGVSQTPSNKVTEKGKYVELRCDPISGHTALYWYRQSLGQGPEFLIYFQGTGAADDSGLPNDRFFAVRPEGSVSTLKIQRTERGDSAVYLCASSLTGQGPNEQFFGPGTRLTVL.

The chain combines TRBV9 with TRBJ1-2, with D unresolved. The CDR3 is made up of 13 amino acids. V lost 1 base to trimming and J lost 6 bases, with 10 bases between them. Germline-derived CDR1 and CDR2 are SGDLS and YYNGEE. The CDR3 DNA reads TGTGCCAGCAGCGTAAGGCCCCTAGATGGCTACACCTTC. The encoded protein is CASSVRPLDGYTF.

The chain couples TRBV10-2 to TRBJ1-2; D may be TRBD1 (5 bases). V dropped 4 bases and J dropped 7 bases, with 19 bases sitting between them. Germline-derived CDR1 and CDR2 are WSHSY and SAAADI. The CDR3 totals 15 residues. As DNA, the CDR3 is TGCGCCAGCAGTGGCCCGATCGGGACTCTAGGTGGCTACACCTTC. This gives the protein CASSGPIGTLGGYTF.